Below are 23 T cell receptor beta chains sequenced from a single sample in a study of T cell responses to AZD1222 COVID-19 vaccine (dated by TCRdb to the early 2020s). Library creation used the immunoSEQ multiplex PCR assay. TCRdb took this table from immuneACCESS and kept in-frame rearrangements with V and J called. Such tables lack part of the clones; where checked against another copy, unresolved V genes explain under half of the gap, and the rest is unexplained. The sample table contains 120,000 to 150,000 clones; only one count was recorded for about 93% of them. The top ten clonotypes cover approximately 2.1% of the sample. This specimen's time point label, interpreted: baseline before first vaccination. This material consisted of peripheral blood, taken on day 0 of AZD1222 vaccination. These receptors came from an adult in good health.

The rearrangement joins TRBV6-2 or TRBV6-3 to TRBJ2-1; the D is unclear. Trimming pared 5 bases from V and 6 bases from J, leaving 5 bases between. Germline lookup yields CDR1 MNHEY and CDR2 SVGEGT. CDR3 size: 11 residues. Written as DNA, the CDR3 is TGTGCCAGCAGTCAACTCAATGAGCAGTTCTTC. Its translation is CASSQLNEQFF.

The chain couples TRBV7-9 to TRBJ1-2; the D gene is possibly TRBD1 (6 bases). The germline V gene has CDR1 SEHNR and CDR2 FQNEAQ (reference sequence). The CDR3 sequence is 14 residues long. The V end was cut by 5 bases, the J end by 4 bases, with 14 bases between. CDR3: CASSDTRGAYGYTF. CDR3 DNA: TGTGCCAGCAGCGACACCAGGGGAGCCTATGGCTACACCTTC.

V is TRBV12-1 and J is TRBJ2-5; the table's D gene call, TRBD1, was not cross checked with the DNA. TRBV12-1 is a documented pseudogene. The CDR3 loop spans 17 amino acids. CDR3 in amino acids: CASSSLDGTGSRETQYF. The CDR3 region has the DNA TGTGCCAGCAGCTCTTTGGATGGGACAGGGAGTCGAGAGACCCAGTACTTC.

Notes on this clone: Within the sample, other DNA sequences also encode this same CDR3. This rearrangement joins TRBV6-5 to TRBJ1-2; D not certain. V was clipped by 0 bases and J by 5 bases, with 4 bases between them. The CDR3 is made up of 12 amino acids. CDR1 and CDR2 (germline): MNHEY, SVGAGI. The CDR3 coding sequence is TGTGCCAGCAGTTACTCGAATTATGGCTACACCTTC. This sequence encodes CASSYSNYGYTF.

The chain carries TRBV6-2 or TRBV6-3 and TRBJ2-3, with 8 bases lining up with TRBD2. The CDR3 loop spans 15 amino acids. Germline V gene data show CDR1 as MNHEY and CDR2 as SVGEGT. J gave up 0 bases and V 5 bases, and 4 bases lay outside the gene matches. CDR3 sequence: CASSKAGVSTDTQYF. CDR3 in DNA: TGTGCCAGCAGTAAAGCGGGGGTTAGCACAGATACGCAGTATTTT.

The rearrangement links TRBV5-4 to TRBJ1-3; no definite D call. Germline V gene lookup returns CDR1 SGHNT and CDR2 YYREEE (reference sequence). Trimming removed 0 bases at V and 3 bases at J, with 1 base between. The CDR3 sequence is 12 residues long. The CDR3 spells CASSLDGNTIYF. The DNA of the CDR3 is TGTGCCAGCAGCTTGGATGGAAACACCATATATTTT.

The chain couples TRBV5-5 to TRBJ1-5; a possible D gene is TRBD1 (6 bases). With 4 bases removed from V and 4 bases from J, the gap between germline ends came to 18 bases. From germline, CDR1 is SGHKS and CDR2 YYEKEE (reference sequence). The CDR3 loop spans 16 amino acids. Here the CDR3 DNA reads TGTGCCAGCAGCCCGAGCGGGGGGCCCCAGAATCAGCCCCAGCATTTT. It encodes CASSPSGGPQNQPQHF.

This chain links TRBV7-2 with TRBJ2-1, with TRBD2 matching 9 bases. The V gene's germline CDR1 is SGHTA and CDR2 FQGNSA. This CDR3 contains 18 residues. The junction had 8 bases not matched to a gene; V was cut back by 2 bases and J by 0 bases. The CDR3 coding sequence is TGTGCCAGCAGCTTAATAACTAGCGGGCGAAGCTCCTACAATGAGCAGTTCTTC. Translated: CASSLITSGRSSYNEQFF.

V usage is TRBV10-3 and J usage is TRBJ2-3; D gene ambiguous. The V gene lost 4 bases and the J gene lost 0 bases, with 5 bases spanning the gap. This CDR3 has 13 amino acids. Germline values: CDR1 ENHRY, CDR2 SYGVKD. The CDR3 sequence: CAISGASTDTQYF. CDR3 nucleotide sequence: TGTGCCATCAGTGGTGCTAGCACAGATACGCAGTATTTT.

J is TRBJ2-7 and V is TRBV7-9, with a possible D match to TRBD1 (5 bases). V was shortened by 1 base and J by 2 bases, with 9 bases between the two germline ends. The CDR3 spans 14 residues. Germline CDR1 SEHNR, CDR2 FQNEAQ (reference sequence). CDR3 coding DNA: TGTGCCAGCAGCTTAGGGTCAGGGACCTACGAGCAGTACTTC. As protein: CASSLGSGTYEQYF.

The CDR3, as DNA: TGTGCCAGCAGCTCCGGACAGGGGGCGACCAAAAACATTCAGTACTTC. Amino acid sequence: CASSSGQGATKNIQYF. The V gene is TRBV7-9, the J gene TRBJ2-4; TRBD1 matches 11 bases. The trim removed 4 bases at V and 2 bases at J, leaving 4 bases unmatched. The length of the CDR3 is 16 residues. CDR1 SEHNR and CDR2 FQNEAQ come from the germline V gene (reference sequence).

The CDR3 region is CASSPAGGGSDGELFF. The CDR3 DNA sequence: TGTGCCAGCAGCCCCGCTGGGGGGGGGAGTGACGGGGAGCTGTTTTTT. The chain links TRBV7-8 to TRBJ2-2, with 7 bases aligning to TRBD2. Germline lookup yields CDR1 SGHVS and CDR2 FQNEAQ. J gave up 7 bases and V 5 bases, and 13 bases lay outside the gene matches. This CDR3 spans 16 amino acids.

This clone was observed once. This chain connects TRBV10-2 to TRBJ1-2; 7 bases are shared with TRBD1. Germline loops: CDR1 WSHSY, CDR2 SAAADI. The CDR3 spans 14 residues. J was trimmed by 6 bases and V by 2 bases; bases with no gene match: 6. The chain's CDR3 is CASSELGGGDGYTF. The CDR3 DNA sequence: TGCGCCAGCAGTGAGCTAGGGGGCGGGGATGGCTACACCTTC.

This clone was found once. The rearrangement uses TRBV13 and TRBJ2-7, with D uncertain. Germline values: CDR1 PRHDT, CDR2 FYEKMQ (reference sequence). The CDR3 covers 13 residues. With 5 bases removed from V and 1 base from J, the gap between germline ends came to 9 bases. The CDR3: CASSLGESYEQYF. The CDR3 nucleotides are TGTGCCAGCAGCCTTGGGGAATCCTACGAGCAGTACTTC.

The gene calls are TRBV9 and TRBJ2-5; the match to TRBD1 covers 9 bases. From germline, CDR1 is SGDLS and CDR2 YYNGEE. The CDR3 consists of 15 residues. V lost 0 bases, J lost 3 bases, and 3 bases stayed unmatched. The CDR3 spells CASSVAGQGKETQYF. The CDR3, as DNA: TGTGCCAGCAGCGTAGCAGGACAGGGGAAAGAGACCCAGTACTTC. The full variable domain, rest sourced from reference TRBV9 and TRBJ2-5, is DSGVTQTPKHLITATGQRVTLRCSPRSGDLSVYWYQQSLDQGLQFLIQYYNGEERAKGNILERFSAQQFPDLHSELNLSSLELGDSALYFCASSVAGQGKETQYFGPGTRLLVL.

The chain recombines TRBV6-5 with TRBJ2-5; a possible D gene is TRBD2 (5 bases). V was clipped by 6 bases and J by 5 bases, with 16 bases between them. Looked up from germline, CDR1 is MNHEY and CDR2 is SVGAGI. This CDR3 region has 14 residues. CDR3 in amino acids: CASSASRVRETQYF. Written as DNA, the CDR3 is TGTGCCAGCAGCGCTTCGAGGGTCCGGGAGACCCAGTACTTC.

V is TRBV28 and J is TRBJ1-1; D might be TRBD1 (5 bases). Trimming stripped 6 bases from V and 4 bases from J, with 12 bases between. The CDR3 has 13 amino acids. Per the germline V gene, CDR1 is MDHEN and CDR2 is SYDVKM. Here the CDR3 reads CASRTTGRTEAFF. DNA for the CDR3: TGTGCCAGCAGGACTACAGGCCGCACTGAAGCTTTCTTT.

The chain combines TRBV13 with TRBJ2-7, with 10 nucleotides matching TRBD1. The V gene end was trimmed by 1 base and the J gene end by 3 bases; junction bases not matched to a gene: 3. This CDR3 has 15 residues. Germline CDR1 is PRHDT and CDR2 is FYEKMQ (reference sequence). CDR3 DNA: TGTGCCAGCAGCTTAGTGGGACAGGGGTTCTACGAGCAGTACTTC. It yields the protein CASSLVGQGFYEQYF.

The V gene is TRBV20-1, the J gene TRBJ2-1, with 7 bases matching TRBD2. Trimming took 3 bases from V and 2 from J; bases not matched to a gene: 19. The CDR3 is 19 amino acids. Germline V gene lookup returns CDR1 DFQATT and CDR2 SNEGSKA (reference sequence). CDR3 nucleotides: TGCAGTGCTAGTCGGGGGGAAAATTCTAGGGGCAGCGCCTACAATGAGCAGTTCTTC. It is translated as CSASRGENSRGSAYNEQFF.

The chain combines TRBV7-9 with TRBJ1-5; a weak D match, TRBD1 (5 bases). Trimming shortened V by 6 bases and J by 8 bases, and 14 bases separated the two germline ends. CDR1 is SEHNR, CDR2 FQNEAQ, per germline (reference sequence). CDR3 size: 13 residues. The chain's CDR3 is CASRGTPGEPQHF. The CDR3 nucleotides read TGTGCCAGCAGGGGGACCCCGGGAGAGCCCCAGCATTTT.

The chain combines TRBV9 with TRBJ2-2; TRBD2 matches at 13 bases. The germline V gene encodes CDR1 SGDLS and CDR2 YYNGEE. This CDR3 is 17 amino acids long. The ends lost 1 base at V and 6 bases at J; junction bases unmatched: 6. The CDR3 sequence is CASSVSGTSGMAGELFF. As DNA, the CDR3 is TGTGCCAGCAGCGTATCCGGGACTAGCGGGATGGCCGGGGAGCTGTTTTTT.

In its sample, this clone was seen a few times. The chain combines TRBV7-9 with TRBJ1-1; possible D gene TRBD1, 5 bases. V was clipped by 5 bases and J by 4 bases, with 17 bases between them. The CDR3 totals 15 residues. The V gene's germline CDR1 is SEHNR and CDR2 FQNEAQ (reference sequence). CDR3 protein: CASSTGHPGGTEAFF. In DNA form, the CDR3 reads TGTGCCAGCAGCACGGGTCACCCTGGGGGCACTGAAGCTTTCTTT.

The chain uses TRBV18 and TRBJ1-2; D uncertain. V lost 4 bases and J 4 bases, leaving 13 bases between the germline ends. Germline V CDR1 and CDR2: KGHSH, LQKENI. The CDR3 runs to 14 residues. The CDR3 nucleotides read TGTGCCAGCTCACGAAGTACGGACCTCTATGGCTACACCTTC. Translated: CASSRSTDLYGYTF.